This T cell receptor beta chain was sequenced in a study of control samples from healthy donors and cancer patients (dated by TCRdb to the early 2020s). As concerns this clone: There is no known antigen for this receptor. Base qualities are not at hand, and no much larger clone is one base apart.

Based on the germline V gene, the CDR1 and CDR2 sequences are MNHEY and SVGAGI. The CDR3 spans 14 residues, from the cysteine through the phenylalanine. The only DNA kept is the CDR3, 42 bases in frame from the first base. V has 8 bases trimmed and J has 1 base trimmed; junction bases matching no gene number 7. Library preparation was by the immunoSEQ multiplex PCR assay. TCRdb holds this immuneACCESS table with in-frame rearrangements only. Some clones are missing; in checked studies, unresolved V genes explain under half, and the rest has no known cause. The sample table lists 50,000 to 65,000 clones, about nine tenths of them with a count of one. The top ten clones comprise 0.95% to 1.5% of the sample.

This TCR came from a woman between 50 and 59 years old with colorectal cancer. Here the chain combines TRBV6-5 and TRBJ2-7; 8 central bases correspond to TRBD1. Material: PBMCs. Here the CDR3 is given as CASGDWDRSYEQYF. The DNA sequence is TGTGCCAGCGGGGACTGGGACAGGTCCTACGAGCAGTACTTC.